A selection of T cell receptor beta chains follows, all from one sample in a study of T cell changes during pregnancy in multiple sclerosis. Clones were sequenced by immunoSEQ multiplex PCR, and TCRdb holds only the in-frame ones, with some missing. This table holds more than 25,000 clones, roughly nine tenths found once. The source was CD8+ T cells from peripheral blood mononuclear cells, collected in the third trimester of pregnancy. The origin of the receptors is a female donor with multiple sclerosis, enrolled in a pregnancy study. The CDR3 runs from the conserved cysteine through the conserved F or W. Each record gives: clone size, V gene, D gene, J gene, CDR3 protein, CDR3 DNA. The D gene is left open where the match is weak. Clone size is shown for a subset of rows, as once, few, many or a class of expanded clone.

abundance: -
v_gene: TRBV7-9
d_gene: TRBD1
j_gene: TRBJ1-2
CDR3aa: CASRGDRDGYTF
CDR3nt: TGTGCCAGCAGAGGGGACAGGGACGGCTACACCTTC

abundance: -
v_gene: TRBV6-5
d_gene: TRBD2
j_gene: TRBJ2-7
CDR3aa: CASSRSTSGSYEQYF
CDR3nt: TGTGCCAGCAGCCGCTCGACTAGCGGGAGTTACGAGCAGTACTTC

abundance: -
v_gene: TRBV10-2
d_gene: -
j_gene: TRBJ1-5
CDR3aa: CASKGRGGSNQPQHF
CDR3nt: TGCGCCAGCAAAGGCCGGGGGGGAAGCAATCAGCCCCAGCATTTT

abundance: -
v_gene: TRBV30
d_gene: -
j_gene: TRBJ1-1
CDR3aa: CAWEGARQPTGQSDTEAFF
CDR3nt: TGTGCCTGGGAGGGCGCCCGACAGCCTACCGGACAGTCGGACACTGAAGCTTTCTTT

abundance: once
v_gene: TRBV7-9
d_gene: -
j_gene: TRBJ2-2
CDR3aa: CASSLRRENTGELFF
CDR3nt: TGTGCCAGCAGCTTACGGCGGGAGAACACCGGGGAGCTGTTTTTT

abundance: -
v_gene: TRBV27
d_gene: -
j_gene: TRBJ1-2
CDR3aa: CASSYTGQIDYGYTF
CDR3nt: TGTGCCAGCAGTTATACAGGCCAAATCGACTATGGCTACACCTTC

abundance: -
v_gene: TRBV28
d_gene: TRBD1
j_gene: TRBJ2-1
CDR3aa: CASSLPSRQGGHEQFF
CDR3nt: TGTGCCAGCAGTTTACCGTCACGACAGGGGGGTCATGAGCAGTTCTTC

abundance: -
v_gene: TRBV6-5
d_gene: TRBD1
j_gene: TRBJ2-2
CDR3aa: CASSYGTAYTGELFF
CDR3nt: TGTGCCAGCAGTTACGGGACAGCCTACACCGGGGAGCTGTTTTTT

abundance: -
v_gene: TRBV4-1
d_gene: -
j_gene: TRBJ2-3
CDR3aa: CASSTNDIADTQYF
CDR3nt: TGCGCCAGCAGCACCAATGATATAGCAGATACGCAGTATTTT

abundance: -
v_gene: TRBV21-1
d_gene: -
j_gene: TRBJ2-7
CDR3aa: CASSKGSRGTYEQYF
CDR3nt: TGTGCCAGCAGCAAAGGTAGCAGGGGGACCTACGAGCAGTACTTC

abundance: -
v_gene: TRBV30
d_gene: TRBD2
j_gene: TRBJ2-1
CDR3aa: CAWSEGLAGNNEQFF
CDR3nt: TGTGCCTGGAGTGAGGGACTAGCGGGAAACAATGAGCAGTTCTTC

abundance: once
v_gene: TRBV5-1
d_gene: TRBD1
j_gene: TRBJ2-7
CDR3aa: CASSLGGQGLYEQYF
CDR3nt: TGCGCCAGCAGCCTGGGAGGACAGGGGTTATACGAGCAGTACTTC

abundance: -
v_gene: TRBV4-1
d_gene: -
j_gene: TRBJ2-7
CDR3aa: CASSQEGSGLTYEQYF
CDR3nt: TGCGCCAGCAGCCAAGAAGGCAGCGGGTTGACCTACGAGCAGTACTTC

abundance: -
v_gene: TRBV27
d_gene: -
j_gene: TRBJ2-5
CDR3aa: CASRREPRSETQYF
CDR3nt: TGTGCCAGCAGACGGGAGCCGAGGTCGGAGACCCAGTACTTC

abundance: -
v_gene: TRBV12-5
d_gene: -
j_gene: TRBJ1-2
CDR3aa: CASGLVTGGYTF
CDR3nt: TGTGCTAGTGGTTTGGTAACCGGGGGCTACACCTTC

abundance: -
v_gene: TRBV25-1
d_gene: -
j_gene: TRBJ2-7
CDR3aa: CASSNPPGYEQYF
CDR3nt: TGTGCCAGCAGCAATCCCCCAGGTTACGAGCAGTACTTC

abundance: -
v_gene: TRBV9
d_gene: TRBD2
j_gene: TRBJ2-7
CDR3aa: CASSVGSGNYEQYF
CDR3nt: TGTGCCAGCAGCGTAGGTAGCGGGAACTACGAGCAGTACTTC

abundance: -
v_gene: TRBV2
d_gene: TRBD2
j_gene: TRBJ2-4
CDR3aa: CASAGGPVQYF
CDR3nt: TGTGCCAGCGCGGGGGGCCCTGTTCAGTACTTC

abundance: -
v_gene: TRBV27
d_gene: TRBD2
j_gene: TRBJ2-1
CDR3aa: CASSSFSGAPFEQFF
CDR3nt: TGTGCCAGCAGTTCCTTTAGCGGGGCGCCGTTTGAGCAGTTCTTC

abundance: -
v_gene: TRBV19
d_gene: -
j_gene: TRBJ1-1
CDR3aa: CASSPTQNTEAFF
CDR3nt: TGTGCCAGTAGTCCTACCCAGAACACTGAAGCTTTCTTT

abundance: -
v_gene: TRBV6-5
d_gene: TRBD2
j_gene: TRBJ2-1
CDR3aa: CASSYSASSGNNEQFF
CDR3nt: TGTGCCAGCAGTTACTCGGCGTCTAGCGGAAACAATGAGCAGTTCTTC

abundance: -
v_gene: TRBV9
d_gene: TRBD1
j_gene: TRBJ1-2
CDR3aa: CASSRDRGTVYGYTF
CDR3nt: TGTGCCAGCAGCCGGGACAGGGGGACGGTATATGGCTACACCTTC

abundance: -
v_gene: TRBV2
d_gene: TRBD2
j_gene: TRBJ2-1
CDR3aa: CASSDTSGGNYNEQFF
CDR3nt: TGTGCCAGCAGTGACACTAGCGGGGGGAACTACAATGAGCAGTTCTTC

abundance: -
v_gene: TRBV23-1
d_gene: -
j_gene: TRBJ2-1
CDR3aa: CASSLLVEGDSADSYNEQFF
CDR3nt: TGCGCCAGCAGTCTCCTAGTAGAAGGGGACTCAGCCGACTCCTACAATGAGCAGTTCTTC